Included here is one T cell receptor (beta chain) sequence, with context. The antigen is unknown. The junction shows a germline mismatch at one end, possibly a read error. The data were obtained in a study of identical twins' blood T cells. Turning to the study itself: Roughly 6 alpha and about 6 beta libraries together yielded tens of millions of reads. Study-wide findings and caveats: Twins shared about as many clonotypes as their cloneset sizes predicted. V gene usage reportedly matched far better within twin pairs than unrelated donors.

In germline, CDR1 is SQVTM, CDR2 ANQGSEA. This CDR3 comprises 15 residues. In the source study's methods: Each library had about 2 to 3.6 million CDR3 reads and about 85,000 to nearly 500,000 clonotypes. TCRdb fed the 5' RACE reads into MiXCR, producing one record per CDR3 protein. Here the V and J calls rest on TCRdb's processing, not on the authors' analysis. The sample includes hundreds of thousands of distinct CDR3 sequences, over 25% of them seen just once. Specimen: PBMCs. This chain joins TRBV29-1 and TRBJ1-2; D remains ambiguous. This receptor was identified in a woman aged 18-49 years in good health. The DNA of the CDR3 is TGCATCGTTGAAAGTGGCCATGCTTTAGACTATGGCTACACCTTC. Its translation: CIVESGHALDYGYTF.